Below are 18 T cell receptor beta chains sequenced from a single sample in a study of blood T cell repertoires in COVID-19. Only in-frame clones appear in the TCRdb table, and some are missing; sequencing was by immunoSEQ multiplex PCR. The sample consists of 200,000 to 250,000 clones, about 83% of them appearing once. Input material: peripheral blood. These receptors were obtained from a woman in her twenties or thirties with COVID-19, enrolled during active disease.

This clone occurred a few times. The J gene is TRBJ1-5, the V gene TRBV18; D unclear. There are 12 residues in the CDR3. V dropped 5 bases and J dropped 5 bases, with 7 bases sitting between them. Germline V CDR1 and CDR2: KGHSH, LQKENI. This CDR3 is CASSAVDQPQHF. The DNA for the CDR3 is TGTGCCAGCTCAGCAGTCGATCAGCCCCAGCATTTT.

The CDR3 region has the DNA TGTGCCATCAGTGTCTCAGGACAGTCAGGCGAGCAGTACTTC. Translation: CAISVSGQSGEQYF. This chain joins TRBV10-3 and TRBJ2-7, with D possibly TRBD1 on 6 matching bases. V lost 4 bases and J lost 6, with 16 bases in between. This CDR3 is 14 amino acids long. CDR1 and CDR2 from the germline V gene are ENHRY and SYGVKD.

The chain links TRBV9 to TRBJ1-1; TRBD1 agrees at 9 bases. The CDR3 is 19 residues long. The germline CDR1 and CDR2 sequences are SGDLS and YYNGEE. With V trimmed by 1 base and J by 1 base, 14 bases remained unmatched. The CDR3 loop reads CASSVYSHTGGAKNTEAFF. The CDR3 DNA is TGTGCCAGCAGCGTATACTCACATACAGGGGGCGCGAAGAACACTGAAGCTTTCTTT.

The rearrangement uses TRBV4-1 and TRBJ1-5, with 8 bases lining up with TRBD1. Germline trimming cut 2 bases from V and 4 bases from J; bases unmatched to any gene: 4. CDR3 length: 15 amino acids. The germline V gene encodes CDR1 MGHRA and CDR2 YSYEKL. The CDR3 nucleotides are TGCGCCAGCAGCCAAAAACAGGGGGAGAATCAGCCCCAGCATTTT. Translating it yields CASSQKQGENQPQHF.

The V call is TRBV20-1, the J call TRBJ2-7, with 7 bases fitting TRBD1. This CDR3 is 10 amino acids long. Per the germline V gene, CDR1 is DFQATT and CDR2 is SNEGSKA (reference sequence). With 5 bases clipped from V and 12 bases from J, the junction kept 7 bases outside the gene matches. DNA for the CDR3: TGCAGTGCTGTCGGGACAGACATGTACTTC. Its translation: CSAVGTDMYF.

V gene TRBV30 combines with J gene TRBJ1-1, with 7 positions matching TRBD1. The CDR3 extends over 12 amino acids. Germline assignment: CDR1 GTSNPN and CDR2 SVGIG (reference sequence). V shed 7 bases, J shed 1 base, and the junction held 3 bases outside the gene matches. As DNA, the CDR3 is TGTGCCTTTGACAGGGAGAACACTGAAGCTTTCTTT. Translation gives CAFDRENTEAFF. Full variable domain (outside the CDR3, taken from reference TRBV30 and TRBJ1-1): SQTIHQWPATLVQPVGSPLSLECTVEGTSNPNLYWYRQAAGRGLQLLFYSVGIGQISSEVPQNLSASRPQDRQFILSSKKLLLSDSGFYLCAFDRENTEAFFGQGTRLTVV.

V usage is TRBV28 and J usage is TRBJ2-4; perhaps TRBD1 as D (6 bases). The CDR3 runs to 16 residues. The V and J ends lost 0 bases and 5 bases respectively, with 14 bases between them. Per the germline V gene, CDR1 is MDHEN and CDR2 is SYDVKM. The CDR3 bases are TGTGCCAGCAGTTTATGGGGGGCGCACTCCCAAAACATTCAGTACTTC. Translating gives CASSLWGAHSQNIQYF. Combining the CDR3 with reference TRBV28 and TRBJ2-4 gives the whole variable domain DVKVTQSSRYLVKRTGEKVFLECVQDMDHENMFWYRQDPGLGLRLIYFSYDVKMKEKGDIPEGYSVSREKKERFSLILESASTNQTSMYLCASSLWGAHSQNIQYFGAGTRLSVL.

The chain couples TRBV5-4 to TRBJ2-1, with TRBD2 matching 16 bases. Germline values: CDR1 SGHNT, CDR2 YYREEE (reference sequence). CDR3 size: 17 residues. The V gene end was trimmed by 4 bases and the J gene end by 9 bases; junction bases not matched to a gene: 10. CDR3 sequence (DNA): TGTGCCAGCAGCCTAGGGACTAGCGGGGGGGCCTTGGGTGAGCAGTTCTTC. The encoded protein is CASSLGTSGGALGEQFF.

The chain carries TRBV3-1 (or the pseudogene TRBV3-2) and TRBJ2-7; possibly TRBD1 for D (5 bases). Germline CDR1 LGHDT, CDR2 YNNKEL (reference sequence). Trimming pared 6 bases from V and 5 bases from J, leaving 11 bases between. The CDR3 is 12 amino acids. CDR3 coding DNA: TGTGCCAGCAGTCGCGACAGTCACGAGCAGTACTTC. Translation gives CASSRDSHEQYF.

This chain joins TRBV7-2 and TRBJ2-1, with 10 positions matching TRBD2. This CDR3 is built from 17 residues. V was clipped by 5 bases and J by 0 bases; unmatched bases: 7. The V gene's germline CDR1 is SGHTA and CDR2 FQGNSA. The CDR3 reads CASSLRGLASSYNEQFF. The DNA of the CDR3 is TGTGCCAGCAGCCTGAGGGGACTAGCGAGCTCCTACAATGAGCAGTTCTTC.

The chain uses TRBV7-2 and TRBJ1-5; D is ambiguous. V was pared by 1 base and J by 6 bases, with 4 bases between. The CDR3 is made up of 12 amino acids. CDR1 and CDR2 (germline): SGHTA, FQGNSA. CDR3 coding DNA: TGTGCCAGCAGCTTAGACAGTCAGCCCCAGCATTTT. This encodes CASSLDSQPQHF.

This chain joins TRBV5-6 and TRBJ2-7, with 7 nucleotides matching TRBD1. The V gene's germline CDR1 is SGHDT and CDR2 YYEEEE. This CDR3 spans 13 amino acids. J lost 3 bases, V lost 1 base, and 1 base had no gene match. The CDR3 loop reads CASSLNRGYEQYF. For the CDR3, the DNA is TGTGCCAGCAGCTTGAACAGGGGCTACGAGCAGTACTTC.

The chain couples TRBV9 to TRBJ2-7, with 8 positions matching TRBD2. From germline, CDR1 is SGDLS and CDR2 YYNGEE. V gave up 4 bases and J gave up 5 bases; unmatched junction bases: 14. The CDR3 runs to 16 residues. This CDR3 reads CASSPHIGRAVDEQYF. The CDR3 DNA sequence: TGTGCCAGCAGCCCCCATATCGGGAGGGCGGTGGACGAGCAGTACTTC. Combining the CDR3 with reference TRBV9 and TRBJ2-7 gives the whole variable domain DSGVTQTPKHLITATGQRVTLRCSPRSGDLSVYWYQQSLDQGLQFLIQYYNGEERAKGNILERFSAQQFPDLHSELNLSSLELGDSALYFCASSPHIGRAVDEQYFGPGTRLTVT.

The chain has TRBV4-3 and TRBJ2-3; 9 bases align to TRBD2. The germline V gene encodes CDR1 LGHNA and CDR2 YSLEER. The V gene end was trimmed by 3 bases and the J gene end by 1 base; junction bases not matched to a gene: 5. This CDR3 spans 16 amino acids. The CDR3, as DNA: TGCGCCAGCAGCCAGGGCCGACTAGCGGGCACAGATACGCAGTATTTT. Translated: CASSQGRLAGTDTQYF.

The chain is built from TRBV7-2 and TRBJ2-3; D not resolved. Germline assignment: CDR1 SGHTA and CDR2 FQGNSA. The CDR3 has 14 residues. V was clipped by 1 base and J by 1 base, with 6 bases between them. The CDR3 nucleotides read TGTGCCAGCAGCTTAGATCCGGGCACAGATACGCAGTATTTT. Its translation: CASSLDPGTDTQYF.

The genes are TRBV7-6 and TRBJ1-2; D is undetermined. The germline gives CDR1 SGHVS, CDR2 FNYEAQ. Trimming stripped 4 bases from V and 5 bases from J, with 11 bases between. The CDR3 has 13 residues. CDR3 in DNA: TGTGCCAGCAGCTCAGACCGGGAATATGGCTACACCTTC. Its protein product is CASSSDREYGYTF.

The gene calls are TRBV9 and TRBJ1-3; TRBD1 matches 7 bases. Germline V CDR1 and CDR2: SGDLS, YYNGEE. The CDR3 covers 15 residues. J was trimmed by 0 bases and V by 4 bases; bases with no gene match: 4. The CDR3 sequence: CASSPGQVSGNTIYF. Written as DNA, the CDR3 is TGTGCCAGCAGCCCCGGACAGGTCTCTGGAAACACCATATATTTT.

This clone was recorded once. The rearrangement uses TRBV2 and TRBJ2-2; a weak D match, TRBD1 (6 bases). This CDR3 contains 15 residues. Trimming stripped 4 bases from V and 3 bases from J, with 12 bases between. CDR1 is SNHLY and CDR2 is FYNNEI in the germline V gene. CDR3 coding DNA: TGTGCCAGCAGTGGTGTGGGGGCTGACACCGGGGAGCTGTTTTTT. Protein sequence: CASSGVGADTGELFF.